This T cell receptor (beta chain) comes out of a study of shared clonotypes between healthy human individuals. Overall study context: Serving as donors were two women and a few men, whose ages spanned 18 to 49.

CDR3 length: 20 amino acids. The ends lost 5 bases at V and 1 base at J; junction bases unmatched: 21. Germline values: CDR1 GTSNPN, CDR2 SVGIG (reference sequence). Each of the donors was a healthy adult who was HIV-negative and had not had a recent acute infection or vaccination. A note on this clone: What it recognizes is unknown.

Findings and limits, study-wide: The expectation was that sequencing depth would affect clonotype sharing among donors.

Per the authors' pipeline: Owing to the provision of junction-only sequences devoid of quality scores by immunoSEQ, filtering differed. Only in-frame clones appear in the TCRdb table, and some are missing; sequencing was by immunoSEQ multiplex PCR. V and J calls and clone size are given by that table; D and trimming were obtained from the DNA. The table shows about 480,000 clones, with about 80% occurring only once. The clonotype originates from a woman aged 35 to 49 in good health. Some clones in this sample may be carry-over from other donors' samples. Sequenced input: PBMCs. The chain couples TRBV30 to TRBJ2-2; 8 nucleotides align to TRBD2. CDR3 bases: TGTGCCTGGGCCATGCGGGGGAAACTAGCGGAGCCGCTGAACACCGGGGAGCTGTTTTTT. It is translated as CAWAMRGKLAEPLNTGELFF.